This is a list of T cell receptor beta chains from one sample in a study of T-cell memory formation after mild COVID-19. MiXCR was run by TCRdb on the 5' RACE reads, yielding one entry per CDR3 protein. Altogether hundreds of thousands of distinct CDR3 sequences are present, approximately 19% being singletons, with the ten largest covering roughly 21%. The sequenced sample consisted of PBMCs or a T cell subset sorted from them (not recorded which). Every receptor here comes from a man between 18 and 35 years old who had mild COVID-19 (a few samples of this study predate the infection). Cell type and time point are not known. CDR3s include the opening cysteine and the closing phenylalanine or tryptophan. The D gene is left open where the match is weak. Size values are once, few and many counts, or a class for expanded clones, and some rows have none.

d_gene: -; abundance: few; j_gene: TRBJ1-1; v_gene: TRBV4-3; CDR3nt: TGCGCCAGCAGCCACCGTCTGAGAGATTGGGGACCTCAGGCTACTGAAGCTTTCTTT; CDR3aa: CASSHRLRDWGPQATEAFF
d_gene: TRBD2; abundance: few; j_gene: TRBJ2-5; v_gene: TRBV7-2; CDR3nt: TGTGCCAGCAGCGGGGGGGGTACAGAGACCCAGTACTTC; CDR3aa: CASSGGGTETQYF
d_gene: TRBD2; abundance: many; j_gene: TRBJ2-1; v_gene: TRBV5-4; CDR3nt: TGTGCCAGCAGAGCGGGGGGGCGGGGGAATGAGCAGTTCTTC; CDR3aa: CASRAGGRGNEQFF
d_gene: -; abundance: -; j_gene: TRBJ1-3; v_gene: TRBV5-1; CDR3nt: TGCGCCAGCAGCTTGGGAGGGGGTCATGGAAACACCATATATTTT; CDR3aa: CASSLGGGHGNTIYF
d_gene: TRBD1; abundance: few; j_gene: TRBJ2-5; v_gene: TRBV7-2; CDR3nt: TGTGCCAGCAGCTCGGGACAGTCCCAAGAGACCCAGTACTTC; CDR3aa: CASSSGQSQETQYF
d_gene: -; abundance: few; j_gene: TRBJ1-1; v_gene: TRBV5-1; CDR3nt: TGCGCCAGCAGCTTTACAGGACGGGAAGCTTTCTTT; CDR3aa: CASSFTGREAFF
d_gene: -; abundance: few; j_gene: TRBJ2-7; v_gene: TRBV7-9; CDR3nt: TGTGCCAGCAGCTTGCGGGGCCTCTCCTACGAGCAGTACTTC; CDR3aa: CASSLRGLSYEQYF
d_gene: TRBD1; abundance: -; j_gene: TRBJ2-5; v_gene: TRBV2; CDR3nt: TGTGCCAGCAGAAGGCGACAGGGACGAGAGACCCAGTACTTC; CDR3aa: CASRRRQGRETQYF
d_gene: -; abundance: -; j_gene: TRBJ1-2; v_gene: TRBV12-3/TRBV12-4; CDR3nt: TGTGCCAGCAGTTTAGCCCCCGGATCCCGGGGTGGCTACACCTTC; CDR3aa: CASSLAPGSRGGYTF
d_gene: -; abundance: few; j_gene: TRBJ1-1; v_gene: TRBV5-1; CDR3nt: TGCGCCAGCAGAGCCGGGACACCCATGAACACTGAAGCTTTCTTT; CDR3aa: CASRAGTPMNTEAFF
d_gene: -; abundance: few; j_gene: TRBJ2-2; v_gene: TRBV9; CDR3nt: TGTGCCAGCAGCGCTGGGGTTCGGGGAACGACCGGGGAGCTGTTTTTT; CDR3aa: CASSAGVRGTTGELFF
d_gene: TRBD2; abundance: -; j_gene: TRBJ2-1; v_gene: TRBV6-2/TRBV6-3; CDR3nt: TGTGCCAGCAGTTCGGACCCGGGTGGGACTACCAATGAGCAGTTCTTC; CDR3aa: CASSSDPGGTTNEQFF
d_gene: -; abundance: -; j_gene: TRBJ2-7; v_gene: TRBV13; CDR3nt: TGTGCCAGCAGCGACGAGAGGAGCTCCTACGAGCAGTACTTC; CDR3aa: CASSDERSSYEQYF
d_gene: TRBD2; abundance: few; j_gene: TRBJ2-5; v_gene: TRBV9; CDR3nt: TGTGCCAGCAGCGTAGGGGCGGGGGGGGCGGAGACCCAGTACTTC; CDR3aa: CASSVGAGGAETQYF
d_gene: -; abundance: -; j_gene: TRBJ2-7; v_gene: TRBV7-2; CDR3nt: TGTGCCAGCAGCCCTGACAGCCGACGCCTAAGCGAGCAGTACTTC; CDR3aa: CASSPDSRRLSEQYF
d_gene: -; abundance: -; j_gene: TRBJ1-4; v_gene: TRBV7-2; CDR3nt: TGTGCCAGCAGCTTTCAGGGCAGCCCTCAAGGTGAAAAACTGTTTTTT; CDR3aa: CASSFQGSPQGEKLFF
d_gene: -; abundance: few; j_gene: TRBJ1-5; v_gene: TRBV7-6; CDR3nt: TGTGCCAGCAGCTTGCTGGCAGGCAGCCTAGCCGGTCAGCCCCAGCATTTT; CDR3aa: CASSLLAGSLAGQPQHF
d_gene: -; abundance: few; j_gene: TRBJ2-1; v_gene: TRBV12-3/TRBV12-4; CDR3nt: TGTGCCAGCAGTACCCCCGGGGGGCCTTATGAGCAGTTCTTC; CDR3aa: CASSTPGGPYEQFF
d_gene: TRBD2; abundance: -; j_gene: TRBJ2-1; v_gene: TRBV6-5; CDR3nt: TGTGCCAGCTGGATGGCGGGGGGCCGCAATGAGCAGTTCTTC; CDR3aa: CASWMAGGRNEQFF
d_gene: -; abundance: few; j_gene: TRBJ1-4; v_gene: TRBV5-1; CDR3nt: TGCGCCAGCAGCCTGGGTCTGCGGGAAAAACTGTTTTTT; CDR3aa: CASSLGLREKLFF
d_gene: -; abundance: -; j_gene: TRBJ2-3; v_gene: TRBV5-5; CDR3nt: TGTGCCAGCAGCTTGGGGCTGGAGACAGATACGCAGTATTTT; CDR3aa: CASSLGLETDTQYF
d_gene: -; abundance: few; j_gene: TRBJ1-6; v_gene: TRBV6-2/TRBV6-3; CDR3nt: TGTGCCAGCAGTTACTCGTCGAATTCACCCCTCCACTTT; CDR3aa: CASSYSSNSPLHF
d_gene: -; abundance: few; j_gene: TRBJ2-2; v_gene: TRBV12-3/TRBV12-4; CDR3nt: TGTGCCAGCAGTTTAAACTGGGGGGCGGACACCGGGGAGCTGTTTTTT; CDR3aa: CASSLNWGADTGELFF
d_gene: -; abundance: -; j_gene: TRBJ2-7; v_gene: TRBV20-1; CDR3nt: TGCAGTGCCCCGCCCGGGCTCTCGAGCTCCTACGAGCAGTACTTC; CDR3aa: CSAPPGLSSSYEQYF
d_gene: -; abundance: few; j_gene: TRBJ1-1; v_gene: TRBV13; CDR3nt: TGTGCCAGCAGCTGGCATGGGGGGGATCAAGCTTTCTTT; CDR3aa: CASSWHGGDQAFF
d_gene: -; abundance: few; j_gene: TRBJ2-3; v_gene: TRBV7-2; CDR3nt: TGTGCCAGCAGTGATTCGCGGGCAGATACGCAGTATTTT; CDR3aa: CASSDSRADTQYF
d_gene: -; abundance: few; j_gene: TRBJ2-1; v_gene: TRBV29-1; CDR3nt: TGCAGCGCAACAGGGAATGAGATAAATGAGCAGTTCTTC; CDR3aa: CSATGNEINEQFF
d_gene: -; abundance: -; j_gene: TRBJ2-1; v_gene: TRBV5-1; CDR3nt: TGCGCCAGCAGCTTGGGGGGCAGGGGCCATGAGCAGTTCTTC; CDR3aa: CASSLGGRGHEQFF
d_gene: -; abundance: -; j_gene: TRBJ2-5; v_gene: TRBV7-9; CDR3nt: TGTGCCAGCAGCTTGGGTCTTAGCCAAGAGACCCAGTACTTC; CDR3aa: CASSLGLSQETQYF
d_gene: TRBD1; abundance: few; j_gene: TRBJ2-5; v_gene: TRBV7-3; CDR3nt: TGTGCCAGCAGCCGGGGACAGGGTGAGACCCAGTACTTC; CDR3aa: CASSRGQGETQYF
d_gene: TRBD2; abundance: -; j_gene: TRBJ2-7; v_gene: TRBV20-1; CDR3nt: TGCAGTGTCCCACTAGCGGGGGGGACTTACGAGCAGTACTTC; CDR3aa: CSVPLAGGTYEQYF
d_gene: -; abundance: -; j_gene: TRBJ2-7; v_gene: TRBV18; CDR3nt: TGTGCCAGCTCACCACCAGCCTCATTCTCCGAGCAGTACTTC; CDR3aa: CASSPPASFSEQYF
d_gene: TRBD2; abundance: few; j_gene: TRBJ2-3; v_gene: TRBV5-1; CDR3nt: TGCGCCAGCAGCTTGGCCCCGGGACTAGCGGGGATCTGGGATACGCAGTATTTT; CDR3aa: CASSLAPGLAGIWDTQYF
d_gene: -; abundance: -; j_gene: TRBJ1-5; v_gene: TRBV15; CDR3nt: TGTGCCACCAGCAGAGATCGTCTTTTCCAGCCCCAGCATTTT; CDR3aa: CATSRDRLFQPQHF
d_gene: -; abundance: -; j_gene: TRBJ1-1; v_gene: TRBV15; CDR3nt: TGTGCCACCAGCAGAGATTACAGGAACACTGAAGCTTTCTTT; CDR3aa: CATSRDYRNTEAFF
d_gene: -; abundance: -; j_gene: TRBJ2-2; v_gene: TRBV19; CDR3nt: TGTGCCACCCAAGGTTGGGGGTCCGGGGAGCTGTTTTTT; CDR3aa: CATQGWGSGELFF
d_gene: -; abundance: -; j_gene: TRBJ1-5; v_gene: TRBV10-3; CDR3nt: TGTGCCGTAGCGGGGGATAGCAATCAGCCCCAGCATTTT; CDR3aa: CAVAGDSNQPQHF
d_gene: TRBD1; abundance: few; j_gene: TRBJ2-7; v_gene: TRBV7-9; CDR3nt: TGTGCCAGCAGTTTGGGGGACAGCTACGAGCAGTACTTC; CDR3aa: CASSLGDSYEQYF
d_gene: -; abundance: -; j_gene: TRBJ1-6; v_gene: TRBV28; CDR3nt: TGTGCCAGCATGGAGGGATCCTATAATTCACCCCTCCACTTT; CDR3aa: CASMEGSYNSPLHF
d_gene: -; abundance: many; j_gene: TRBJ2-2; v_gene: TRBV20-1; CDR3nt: TGCAGTGCCTCTAACCCCACCGGGGAGCTGTTTTTT; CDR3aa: CSASNPTGELFF
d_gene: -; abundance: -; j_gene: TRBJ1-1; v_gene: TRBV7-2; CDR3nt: TGTGCCAGCAGCTCCGAGCGGACGGCGTTGGCTTTCTTT; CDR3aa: CASSSERTALAFF
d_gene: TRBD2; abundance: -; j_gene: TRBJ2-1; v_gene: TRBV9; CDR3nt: TGTGCCAGCAGCGTAGTAGCGGGGGGGCCAAATGAGCAGTTCTTC; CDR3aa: CASSVVAGGPNEQFF
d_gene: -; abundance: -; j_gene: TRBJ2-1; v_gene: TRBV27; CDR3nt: TGTGCCAGCACCCCTCGGTCTGAGCAGTTCTTC; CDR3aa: CASTPRSEQFF
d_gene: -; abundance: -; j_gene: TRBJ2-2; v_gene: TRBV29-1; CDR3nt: TGCAGCGTTGAATACGGGGACACCGGGGAGCTGTTTTTT; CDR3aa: CSVEYGDTGELFF
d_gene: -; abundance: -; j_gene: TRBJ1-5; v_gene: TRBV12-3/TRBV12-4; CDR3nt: TGTGCCAGCAGTGGACAGAGCTTATATCAGCCCCAGCATTTT; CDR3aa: CASSGQSLYQPQHF
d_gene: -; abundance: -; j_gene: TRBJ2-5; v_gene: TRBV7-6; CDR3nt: TGTGCCAGCACCCCGTGGGCAGGGCAAGAGACCCAGTACTTC; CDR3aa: CASTPWAGQETQYF
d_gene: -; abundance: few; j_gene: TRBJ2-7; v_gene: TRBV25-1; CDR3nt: TGTGCCAGCAGTGAATATGTCGAGCAGTACTTC; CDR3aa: CASSEYVEQYF
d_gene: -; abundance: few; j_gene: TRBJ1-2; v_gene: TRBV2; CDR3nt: TGTGCCAGCAGTGGCCCCTTGGGCTATGGCTACACCTTC; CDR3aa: CASSGPLGYGYTF
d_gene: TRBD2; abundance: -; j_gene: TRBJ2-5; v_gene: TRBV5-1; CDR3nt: TGCGCCAGCAGCTTGGACTCTGGGACTAGCGGGTGGAGAGAGACCCAGTACTTC; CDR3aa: CASSLDSGTSGWRETQYF
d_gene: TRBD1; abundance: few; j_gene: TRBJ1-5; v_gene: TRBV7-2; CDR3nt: TGTGCCAGCAGCTTAGACAGGGGGCTTCGCAATCAGCCCCAGCATTTT; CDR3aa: CASSLDRGLRNQPQHF
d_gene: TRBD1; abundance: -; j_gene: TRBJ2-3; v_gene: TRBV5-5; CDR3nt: TGTGCCAGCAGCAGCTACAGGGGGGCCGGAGATACGCAGTATTTT; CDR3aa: CASSSYRGAGDTQYF